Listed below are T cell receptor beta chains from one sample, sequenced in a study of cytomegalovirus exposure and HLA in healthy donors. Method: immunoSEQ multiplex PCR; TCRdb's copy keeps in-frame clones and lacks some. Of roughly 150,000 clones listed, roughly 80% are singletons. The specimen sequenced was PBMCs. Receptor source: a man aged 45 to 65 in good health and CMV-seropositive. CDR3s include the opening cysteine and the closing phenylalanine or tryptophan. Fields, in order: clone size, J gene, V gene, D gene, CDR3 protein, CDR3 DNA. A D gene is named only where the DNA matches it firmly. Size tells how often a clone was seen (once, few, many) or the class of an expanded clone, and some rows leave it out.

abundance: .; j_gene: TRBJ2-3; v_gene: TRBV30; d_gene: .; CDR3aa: CAWSVGQAHSTDTQYF; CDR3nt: TGTGCCTGGAGTGTAGGTCAGGCCCATAGCACAGATACGCAGTATTTT
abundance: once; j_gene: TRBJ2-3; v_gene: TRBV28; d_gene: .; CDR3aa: CASSPRGGTDTQYF; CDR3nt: TGTGCCAGCAGCCCCAGGGGCGGGACAGATACGCAGTATTTT
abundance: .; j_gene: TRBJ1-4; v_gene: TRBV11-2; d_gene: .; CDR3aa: CASSFLDRLNEKLFF; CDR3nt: TGTGCCAGCAGTTTTTTGGACAGACTCAATGAAAAACTGTTTTTT
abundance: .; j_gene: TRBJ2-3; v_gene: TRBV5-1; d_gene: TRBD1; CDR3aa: CASSPGTAQHTQYF; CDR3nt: TGCGCCAGCAGCCCCGGGACAGCACAGCATACGCAGTATTTT
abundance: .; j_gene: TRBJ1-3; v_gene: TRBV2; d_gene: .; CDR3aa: CASSEFVIRLSGNTIYF; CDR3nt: TGTGCCAGCAGTGAATTTGTGATCCGACTCTCTGGAAACACCATATATTTT
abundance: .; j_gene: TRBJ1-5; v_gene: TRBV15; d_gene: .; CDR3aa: CATSRDHPGGNQPQHF; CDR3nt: TGTGCCACCAGCAGAGATCATCCAGGGGGCAATCAGCCCCAGCATTTT
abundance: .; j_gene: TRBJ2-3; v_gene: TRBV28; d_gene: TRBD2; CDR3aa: CASSPGLAGPTDTQYF; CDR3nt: TGTGCCAGCAGTCCGGGACTAGCGGGACCCACAGATACGCAGTATTTT
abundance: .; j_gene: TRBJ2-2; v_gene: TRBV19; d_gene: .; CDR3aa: CASSTYTGYPGELFF; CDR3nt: TGTGCCAGTAGTACCTATACAGGGTACCCCGGGGAGCTGTTTTTT
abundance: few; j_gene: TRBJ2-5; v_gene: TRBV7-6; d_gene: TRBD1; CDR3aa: CASSSNTRGLGETQYF; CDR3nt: TGTGCCAGCAGCTCTAACACGAGGGGGCTCGGGGAGACCCAGTACTTC
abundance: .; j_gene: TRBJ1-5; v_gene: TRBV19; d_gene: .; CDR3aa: CASSIDPNQPQHF; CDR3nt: TGTGCCAGTAGTATAGATCCAAATCAGCCCCAGCATTTT
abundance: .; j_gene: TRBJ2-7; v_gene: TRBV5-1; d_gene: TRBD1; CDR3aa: CASSGQGAEEQYF; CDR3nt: TGCGCCAGCAGCGGGCAGGGGGCTGAAGAGCAGTACTTC
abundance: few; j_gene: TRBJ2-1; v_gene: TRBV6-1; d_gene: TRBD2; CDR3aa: CASKRREGLDEQFF; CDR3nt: TGTGCCAGCAAGAGGCGGGAGGGCCTAGATGAGCAGTTCTTC
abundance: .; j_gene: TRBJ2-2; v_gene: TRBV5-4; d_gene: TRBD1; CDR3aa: CASSFGLGTGGPGELFF; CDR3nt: TGTGCCAGCAGCTTCGGATTAGGGACAGGGGGCCCCGGGGAGCTGTTTTTT
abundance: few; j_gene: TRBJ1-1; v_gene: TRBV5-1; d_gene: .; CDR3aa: CASSLKGGTEAFF; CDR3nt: TGCGCCAGCAGCTTAAAAGGGGGCACTGAAGCTTTCTTT
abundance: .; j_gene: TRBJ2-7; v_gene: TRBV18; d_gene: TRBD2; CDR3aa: CASSPASGKGREQYF; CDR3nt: TGTGCCAGCTCACCAGCTAGCGGGAAGGGGAGGGAGCAGTACTTC
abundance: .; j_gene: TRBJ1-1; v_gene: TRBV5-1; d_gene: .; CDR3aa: CASSLAGNTEAFF; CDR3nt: TGCGCCAGCAGCTTAGCAGGGAACACTGAAGCTTTCTTT
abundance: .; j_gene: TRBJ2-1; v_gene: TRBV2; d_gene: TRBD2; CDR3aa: CASSARGTSGYNEQFF; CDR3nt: TGTGCCAGCAGTGCCCGGGGGACTAGCGGCTACAATGAGCAGTTCTTC